These 14 T cell receptor beta chains were sequenced from one sample in a study of T cells expressing NK-cell markers. Using the 5' RACE reads, TCRdb records one entry per CDR3 protein without DNA. Listed are roughly 390,000 distinct CDR3 sequences; about 10% falls within the top ten. Sequencing was carried out using blood T cells: a sorted CD56 or NKG2C T cell subset, CD4+ or CD8+ T cells, or bulk PBMC T cells (not recorded which). These receptors came from a woman between 50 and 59 years old in good health.

This chain uses TRBV6-5 with TRBJ2-2; without DNA, the TCRdb call of TRBD1 cannot be checked. In germline, CDR1 is MNHEY, CDR2 SVGAGI. The CDR3 is 19 residues long. This chain's CDR3 is CASSYGGRFRTGEAGELFF.

The gene calls are TRBV3-1 and TRBJ2-1; no DNA is available, so the TRBD1 call from TCRdb remains unchecked. The CDR3 consists of 13 residues. The germline CDR1 and CDR2 sequences are LGHDT and YNNKEL (reference sequence). The CDR3: CASSQGGLSFPFF.

This chain uses TRBV12-3 or TRBV12-4 with TRBJ2-2; with no DNA, the TCRdb D assignment of TRBD1 cannot be verified. The CDR3 totals 17 residues. CDR3 amino acids: CASSLEGGRRNTGELFF.

V and J are TRBV7-8 and TRBJ1-1. The germline V gene has CDR1 SGHVS and CDR2 FQNEAQ. The CDR3 covers 14 residues. The CDR3 protein is CASSFARANTEAFF.

The gene calls are TRBV20-1 and TRBJ2-1; no DNA is available, so the TRBD2 call from TCRdb remains unchecked. The CDR3 is 15 amino acids. Germline V lookup: CDR1 DFQATT, CDR2 SNEGSKA (reference sequence). The CDR3 loop reads CSARVKAVSYNEQFF.

The genes are TRBV15 and TRBJ1-3. CDR3 length: 15 residues. CDR1 LNHNV and CDR2 YYDKDF come from the germline V gene (reference sequence). CDR3 loop: CATSRDGSFGNTIYF.

This sequence joins TRBV12-3 or TRBV12-4 and TRBJ2-1; without DNA, the TCRdb call of TRBD1 cannot be checked. This CDR3 spans 16 amino acids. The CDR3 loop is CASATPGTGEPNEQFF.

The CDR3 region is CASSLASGEQFF. The V gene is TRBV11-2, the J gene TRBJ2-1; TCRdb names TRBD2, which stays unverified in the absence of DNA. CDR1 SGHAT and CDR2 FQNNGV come from the germline V gene. This CDR3 contains 12 residues.

The genes are TRBV5-1 and TRBJ2-4. Looked up from germline, CDR1 is SGHRS and CDR2 is YFSETQ. The length of the CDR3 is 16 residues. The CDR3 loop reads CASSLVADGVKNIQYF.

The chain is built from TRBV11-3 and TRBJ2-2; TCRdb's D gene call, TRBD1, goes unchecked for lack of DNA. CDR3 length: 14 residues. Germline CDR1 reads SGHNT; CDR2 reads YENEEA. The CDR3 here is CASLQGGVTGELFF.

This chain uses TRBV12-3 or TRBV12-4 with TRBJ2-3; TCRdb reports TRBD2, a call that lacks DNA to check it against. The CDR3 has 14 residues. CDR3 amino acids: CASKASGRTDTQYF.

The chain employs TRBV5-1 and TRBJ2-5; the TCRdb call, TRBD2, lacks DNA for checking. Germline V gene lookup returns CDR1 SGHRS and CDR2 YFSETQ. The CDR3 sequence is 15 residues long. CDR3 region: CASSRPTSDQETQYF.

The chain carries TRBV23-1 and TRBJ2-3; the TCRdb call, TRBD1, lacks DNA for checking. TRBV23-1 is an ORF for which the function is uncertain. The CDR3 is made up of 12 amino acids. The CDR3 reads CASIRGTDTQYF.

The chain is built from TRBV29-1 and TRBJ1-3; the TCRdb call, TRBD1, lacks DNA for checking. The germline V gene has CDR1 SQVTM and CDR2 ANQGSEA. The CDR3 runs to 14 residues. The CDR3: CSVATGSGGNTIYF.